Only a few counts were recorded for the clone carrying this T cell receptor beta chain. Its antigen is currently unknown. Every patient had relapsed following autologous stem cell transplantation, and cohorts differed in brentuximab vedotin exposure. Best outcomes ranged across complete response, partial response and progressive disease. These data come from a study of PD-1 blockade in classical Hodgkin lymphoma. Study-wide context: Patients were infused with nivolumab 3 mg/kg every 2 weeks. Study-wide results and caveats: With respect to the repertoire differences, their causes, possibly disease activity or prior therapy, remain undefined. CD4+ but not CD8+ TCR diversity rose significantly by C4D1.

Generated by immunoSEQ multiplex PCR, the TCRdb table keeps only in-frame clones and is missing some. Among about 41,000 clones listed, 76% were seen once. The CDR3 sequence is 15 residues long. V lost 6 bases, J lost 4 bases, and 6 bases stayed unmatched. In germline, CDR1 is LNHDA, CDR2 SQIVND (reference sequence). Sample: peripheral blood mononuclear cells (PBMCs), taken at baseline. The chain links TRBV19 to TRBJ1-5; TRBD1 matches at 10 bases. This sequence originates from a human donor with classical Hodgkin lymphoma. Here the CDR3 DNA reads TGTGCCAGTAGAACCGGGACAGGGGTTAATCAGCCCCAGCATTTT. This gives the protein CASRTGTGVNQPQHF. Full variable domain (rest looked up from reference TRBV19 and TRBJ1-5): DGGITQSPKYLFRKEGQNVTLSCEQNLNHDAMYWYRQDPGQGLRLIYYSQIVNDFQKGDIAEGYSVSREKKESFPLTVTSAQKNPTAFYLCASRTGTGVNQPQHFGDGTRLSIL.